This TCR beta chain was recorded in a study of Graves' ophthalmopathy and Graves' hyperthyroidism. Beta-chain TCR CDR3 regions were amplified from RNA transcripts. After a first-round RT-PCR with HTBI primers, a second-round multiplex PCR was run. TCRdb analysed the multiplex PCR reads with MiXCR anew, one entry per CDR3 protein. This sample has hundreds of thousands of distinct CDR3 sequences; roughly two fifths occur once, and the top ten carry 44%. Findings and limits, study-wide: Between ophthalmopathy and stable hyperthyroidism, a 13-signature model drew a separation with around 90% sensitivity and around 80% specificity.

This clonotype was counted at least ten times. The antigen is not known. Germline-derived CDR1 and CDR2 are SQVTM and ANQGSEA. The V segment lost 5 bases and the J segment 7 bases; nucleotides outside the gene matches: 6. The CDR3 is made up of 12 amino acids. This chain joins TRBV29-1 and TRBJ2-5; 8 positions agree with TRBD2. The sequence was obtained from an adult man with Graves' ophthalmopathy. The sample consisted of peripheral blood. DNA for the CDR3: TGCAGCGTTTACGGGGGGGCGGCGACCCAGTACTTC. Its protein is CSVYGGAATQYF.